The sequence of this TCR beta chain was determined in a study of cytomegalovirus exposure and HLA in healthy donors. Study results and limitations: Many donors shared some public TCRs, even though most TCR sequences were rare.

Assay: immunoSEQ multiplex PCR; the TCRdb copy retains only in-frame clones and omits some. The sample gives roughly 200,000 clones, around nine tenths of which show up once; more than 5.5% is in the top ten. On this clone: Antigen specificity is unknown.

The CDR3 has 14 residues. Germline V lookup: CDR1 SGHNT, CDR2 YYREEE (reference sequence). Trimming removed 1 base from V and 4 bases from J, with 10 bases in between. Input material: PBMCs. The TCR was taken from a man aged 30 to 39 in good health and CMV-seropositive. The V gene is TRBV5-4, the J gene TRBJ2-3, with D uncertain. The CDR3 DNA is TGTGCCAGCAGCTTGTGGACCGGCCCAGATACGCAGTATTTT. It specifies CASSLWTGPDTQYF.